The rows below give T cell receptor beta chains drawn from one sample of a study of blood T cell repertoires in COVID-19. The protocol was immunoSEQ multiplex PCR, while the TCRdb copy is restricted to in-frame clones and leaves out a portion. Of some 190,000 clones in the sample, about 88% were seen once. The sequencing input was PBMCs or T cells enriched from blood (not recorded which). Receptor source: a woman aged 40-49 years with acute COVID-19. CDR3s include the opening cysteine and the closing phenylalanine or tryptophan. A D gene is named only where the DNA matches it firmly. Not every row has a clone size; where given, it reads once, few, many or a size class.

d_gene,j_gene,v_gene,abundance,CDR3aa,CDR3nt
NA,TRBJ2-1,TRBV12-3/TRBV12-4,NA,CASSFGGGNEQFF,TGTGCCAGCAGTTTCGGGGGAGGCAATGAGCAGTTCTTC
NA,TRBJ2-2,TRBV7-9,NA,CASFQPRLIGELFF,TGTGCCAGCTTCCAACCCCGACTGATCGGGGAGCTGTTTTTT
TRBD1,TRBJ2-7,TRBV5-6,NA,CASSLTGTGAYEQYF,TGTGCCAGCAGCTTAACCGGGACAGGAGCCTACGAGCAGTACTTC
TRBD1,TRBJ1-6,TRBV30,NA,CAWSSGDRGVPLHF,TGTGCCTGGAGTTCTGGGGACAGGGGTGTACCCCTCCACTTT
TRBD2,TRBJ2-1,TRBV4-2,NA,CASSRGLAGTNEQFF,TGTGCCAGCAGCCGCGGACTAGCGGGAACCAATGAGCAGTTCTTC
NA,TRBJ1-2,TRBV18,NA,CASSPGLGDGYTF,TGTGCCAGCTCACCCGGGCTAGGGGATGGCTACACCTTC
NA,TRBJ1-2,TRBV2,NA,CASSEGQGLNYGYTF,TGTGCCAGCAGTGAAGGGCAGGGACTTAACTATGGCTACACCTTC
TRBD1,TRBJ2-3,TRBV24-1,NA,CATSDGGTGGLRDTQYF,TGTGCCACCAGTGATGGGGGAACAGGGGGCCTCAGAGATACGCAGTATTTT
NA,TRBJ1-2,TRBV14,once,CASSQVDYGYTF,TGTGCCAGCAGCCAAGTAGACTATGGCTACACCTTC
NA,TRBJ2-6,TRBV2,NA,CASSPKSSGANVLTF,TGTGCCAGCAGCCCTAAGTCTTCTGGGGCCAACGTCCTGACTTTC
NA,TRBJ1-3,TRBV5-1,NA,CASSTGSDSGNTIYF,TGCGCCAGCAGCACAGGGAGCGACTCTGGAAACACCATATATTTT
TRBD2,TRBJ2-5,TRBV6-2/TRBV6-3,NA,CASSSPGTSGRETQYF,TGTGCCAGCAGCTCCCCCGGGACTAGCGGGAGAGAGACCCAGTACTTC
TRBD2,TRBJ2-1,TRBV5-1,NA,CASSFRLAGNEQFF,TGCGCCAGCAGCTTTCGACTAGCGGGTAATGAGCAGTTCTTC
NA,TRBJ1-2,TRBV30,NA,CAWSKGGGPGGYTF,TGTGCCTGGAGTAAGGGCGGGGGACCGGGTGGCTACACCTTC
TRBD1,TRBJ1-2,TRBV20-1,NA,CSASTGQGGYGYTF,TGCAGTGCGAGTACGGGACAGGGGGGCTATGGCTACACCTTC
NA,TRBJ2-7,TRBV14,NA,CASSQAGQLQQYF,TGTGCCAGCAGCCAAGCCGGACAGCTTCAGCAGTACTTC
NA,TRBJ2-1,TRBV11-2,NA,CASSQRIYNEQFF,TGTGCCAGCAGTCAGCGGATTTACAATGAGCAGTTCTTC
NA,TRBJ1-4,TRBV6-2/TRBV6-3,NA,CASSYSSGLPNEKLFF,TGTGCCAGCAGTTACTCGTCAGGGTTGCCTAATGAAAAACTGTTTTTT
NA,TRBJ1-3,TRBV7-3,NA,CASSLTRGVGNTIYF,TGTGCCAGCAGCTTAACGCGGGGGGTCGGAAACACCATATATTTT
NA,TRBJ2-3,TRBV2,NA,CASRVSAMSDTQYF,TGTGCCAGCAGGGTCAGCGCCATGTCAGATACGCAGTATTTT
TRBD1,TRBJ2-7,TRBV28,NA,CASRLGQGAGEQYF,TGTGCCAGCAGGTTAGGACAGGGGGCGGGCGAGCAGTACTTC
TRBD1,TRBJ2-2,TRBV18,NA,CASSPNRGETGELFF,TGTGCCAGCTCACCCAACAGGGGCGAGACCGGGGAGCTGTTTTTT
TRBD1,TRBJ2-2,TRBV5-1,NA,CASSRVNRGPADTGELFF,TGCGCCAGCAGCCGGGTCAACAGGGGGCCGGCGGACACCGGGGAGCTGTTTTTT
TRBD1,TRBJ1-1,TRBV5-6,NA,CASSWWTGRNTEAFF,TGTGCCAGCAGCTGGTGGACAGGAAGGAACACTGAAGCTTTCTTT
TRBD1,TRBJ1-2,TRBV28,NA,CASSPTGRANYGYTF,TGTGCCAGCAGTCCGACAGGGCGGGCCAACTATGGCTACACCTTC
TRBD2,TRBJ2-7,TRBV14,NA,CASSPTSGGYEQYF,TGTGCCAGCAGCCCGACTAGCGGGGGCTACGAGCAGTACTTC
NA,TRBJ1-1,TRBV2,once,CASSTDEGAFF,TGTGCCAGCAGTACAGATGAAGGAGCTTTCTTT
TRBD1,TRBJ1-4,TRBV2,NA,CASSNGQGKKLFF,TGTGCCAGCAGTAATGGACAGGGAAAAAAACTGTTTTTT
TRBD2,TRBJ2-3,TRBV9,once,CASSPGTSGSVADTQYF,TGTGCCAGCAGCCCCGGGACTAGCGGGAGTGTTGCAGATACGCAGTATTTT
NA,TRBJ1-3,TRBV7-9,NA,CASSLGRGRSGNTIYF,TGTGCCAGCAGCCTCGGGCGGGGACGCTCTGGAAACACCATATATTTT
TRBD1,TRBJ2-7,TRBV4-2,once,CASSPGTGTYEQYF,TGTGCCAGCAGCCCCGGGACAGGGACCTACGAGCAGTACTTC
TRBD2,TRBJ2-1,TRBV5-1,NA,CASSLGLAGGYNEQFF,TGCGCCAGCAGCTTGGGACTAGCGGGGGGGTACAATGAGCAGTTCTTC
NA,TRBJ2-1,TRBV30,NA,CAWTSQKKRVANEQFF,TGTGCCTGGACCTCACAAAAAAAGCGGGTTGCAAATGAGCAGTTCTTC
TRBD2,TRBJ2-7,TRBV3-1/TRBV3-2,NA,CASSRGTSGYEQYF,TGTGCCAGCAGCCGCGGGACTAGTGGCTACGAGCAGTACTTC
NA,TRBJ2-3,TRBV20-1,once,CSASTGYTDTQYF,TGCAGTGCTAGTACGGGATACACAGATACGCAGTATTTT
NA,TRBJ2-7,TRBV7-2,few,CASSLVGGSYEQYF,TGTGCCAGCAGCTTAGTGGGGGGTTCCTACGAGCAGTACTTC
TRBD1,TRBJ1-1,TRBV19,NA,CASSQTGGNTEAFF,TGTGCCAGTAGCCAGACAGGGGGCAACACTGAAGCTTTCTTT
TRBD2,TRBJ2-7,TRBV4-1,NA,CASSQDEGLAAYEQYF,TGCGCCAGCAGCCAAGATGAAGGACTAGCGGCCTACGAGCAGTACTTC
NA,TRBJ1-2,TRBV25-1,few,CASSDPYGYTF,TGTGCCAGCAGTGATCCATATGGCTACACCTTC
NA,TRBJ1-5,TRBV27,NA,CASSLGAGGRSNQPQHF,TGTGCCAGCAGTTTAGGAGCCGGGGGACGCAGCAATCAGCCCCAGCATTTT
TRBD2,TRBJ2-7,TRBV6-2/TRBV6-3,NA,CASSWYRTSVYEQYF,TGTGCCAGCAGTTGGTATCGGACTAGCGTCTACGAGCAGTACTTC
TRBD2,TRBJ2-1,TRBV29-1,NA,CSVSGGAGNEQFF,TGCAGCGTCAGCGGGGGGGCGGGGAATGAGCAGTTCTTC
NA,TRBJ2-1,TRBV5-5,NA,CASSLGSARSYNEQFF,TGTGCCAGCAGCTTGGGTTCTGCCAGATCCTACAATGAGCAGTTCTTC
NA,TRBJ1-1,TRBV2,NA,CASSVYTLNTEAFF,TGTGCCAGCAGTGTTTACACCCTGAACACTGAAGCTTTCTTT
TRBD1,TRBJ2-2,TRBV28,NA,CASSVPGQGATGELFF,TGTGCCAGCAGCGTCCCCGGACAGGGGGCGACCGGGGAGCTGTTTTTT
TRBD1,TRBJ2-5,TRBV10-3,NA,CAISEPDRGQETQYF,TGTGCCATCAGTGAACCGGACAGGGGCCAAGAGACCCAGTACTTC